Each of the 27 T cell receptor beta chains below was sequenced from the same sample in a study of beta chain features in type 1 diabetes. The entirety of the isolated RNA underwent reverse transcription, so expressed TCRB transcripts were sequenced. Libraries were prepared by immunoSEQ multiplex PCR; TCRdb keeps only in-frame clonotypes and omits some of them. The sample lists approximately 250,000 clones; roughly 14% were seen once. Sequences were obtained from naive CD4+ T cells from blood. These receptors all stem from a woman in her thirties or forties in good health.

This clone appeared a few times. This chain joins TRBV5-1 and TRBJ1-2, with 10 bases lining up with TRBD1. Unmatched junction bases numbered 7, after V lost 0 bases and J lost 5 bases. The CDR3 extends over 16 amino acids. Per the germline V gene, CDR1 is SGHRS and CDR2 is YFSETQ. The CDR3 sequence: CASSLDGQGGIYGYTF. For the CDR3, the DNA is TGCGCCAGCAGCTTGGATGGACAGGGGGGAATTTATGGCTACACCTTC.

The chain carries TRBV5-6 and TRBJ2-7; tentative D call: TRBD1 (6 bases). The CDR3 has 14 amino acids. The V and J ends lost 4 bases and 0 bases respectively, with 11 bases between them. Germline-derived CDR1 and CDR2 are SGHDT and YYEEEE. CDR3 loop: CASSVGQPSYEQYF. In nucleotides, the CDR3 is TGTGCCAGCAGCGTCGGACAGCCCTCCTACGAGCAGTACTTC.

The V gene is TRBV5-1, the J gene TRBJ2-5; D might be TRBD2 (6 bases). CDR3 size: 16 residues. Germline CDR1 reads SGHRS; CDR2 reads YFSETQ. V dropped 0 bases and J dropped 4 bases, with 16 bases sitting between them. The CDR3 nucleotides read TGCGCCAGCAGCTTGGAGATGCGGGGCCTGGGAGAGACCCAGTACTTC. Protein: CASSLEMRGLGETQYF.

CDR3 residues: CASSVAGSFGANVLTF. The CDR3 nucleotides are TGTGCCAGCAGCGTCGCGGGGAGCTTTGGGGCCAACGTCCTGACTTTC. The genes are TRBV9 and TRBJ2-6, with D tentatively TRBD2 (6 bases). CDR3 length: 16 residues. Trimming pared 2 bases from V and 3 bases from J, leaving 12 bases between. From germline, CDR1 is SGDLS and CDR2 YYNGEE.

The chain uses TRBV4-1 and TRBJ1-1; the D gene is possibly TRBD1 (5 bases). Germline lookup yields CDR1 MGHRA and CDR2 YSYEKL. The V end was cut by 4 bases, the J end by 6 bases, with 18 bases between. This CDR3 region has 15 residues. This chain's CDR3 is CASSPQGGVIPEAFF. The CDR3 DNA follows: TGCGCCAGCAGCCCCCAGGGAGGTGTTATCCCTGAAGCTTTCTTT.

The chain links TRBV5-4 to TRBJ2-7, with D perhaps matching TRBD2 (5 bases). The V gene lost 4 bases and the J gene lost 2 bases, with 16 bases spanning the gap. CDR3 length: 15 residues. CDR1 is SGHNT, CDR2 YYREEE, per germline (reference sequence). The CDR3 sequence is CASSPQGREAYEQYF. The CDR3 DNA is TGTGCCAGCAGCCCACAAGGCCGGGAAGCCTACGAGCAGTACTTC.

This clone has a handful of counts. The chain joins TRBV4-2 to TRBJ1-4; maybe TRBD1 (6 bases). CDR1 and CDR2 (germline): LGHNA, YNFKEQ. The V and J ends lost 0 bases and 10 bases respectively, with 15 bases between them. There are 15 residues in the CDR3. CDR3 sequence (DNA): TGTGCCAGCAGCCAAGATACACCGGGACAAGGAAAACTGTTTTTT. It yields the protein CASSQDTPGQGKLFF.

The chain combines TRBV5-8 with TRBJ1-6, with TRBD1 matching over 9 bases. Trimming removed 1 base from V and 8 bases from J; junction bases left unmatched: 4. Germline V gene sequence: CDR1 SGHTS, CDR2 YDEGEE. The CDR3 runs to 15 residues. The chain's CDR3 is CASSLRGQGYSPLHF. DNA for the CDR3: TGTGCCAGCAGCTTGAGGGGACAGGGATATTCACCCCTCCACTTT. The variable domain in full, completed from reference TRBV5-8 and TRBJ1-6, reads EAGVTQSPTHLIKTRGQQATLRCSPISGHTSVYWYQQALGLGLQFLLWYDEGEERNRGNFPPRFSGRQFPNYSSELNVNALELEDSALYLCASSLRGQGYSPLHFGNGTRLTVT.

This chain connects TRBV12-5 to TRBJ1-2, with 11 bases fitting TRBD1. The CDR3 has 14 amino acids. Germline values: CDR1 LGHNT, CDR2 FRNRAP. With 8 bases clipped from V and 2 bases from J, the junction kept 4 bases outside the gene matches. The CDR3 loop is CASRGDRGNYGYTF. The CDR3 DNA is TGTGCTAGTCGGGGGGACAGGGGGAACTATGGCTACACCTTC.

The genes are TRBV5-6 and TRBJ1-1; D is uncertain. CDR1 and CDR2 from the germline V gene are SGHDT and YYEEEE. This CDR3 contains 12 residues. Between the trimmed V and J ends, which lost 5 bases and 6 bases, there was a span of 11 bases. CDR3 region: CASSPWGAEAFF. In DNA, the CDR3 is TGTGCCAGCAGTCCCTGGGGAGCTGAAGCTTTCTTT.

The rearrangement joins TRBV27 to TRBJ2-6, with unresolved D. Between the trimmed V and J ends, which lost 4 bases and 1 base, there was a span of 8 bases. The germline V gene encodes CDR1 MNHEY and CDR2 SMNVEV (reference sequence). CDR3 length equals 15 residues. This chain's CDR3 is CASSYQDSGANVLTF. CDR3 nucleotide sequence: TGTGCCAGCAGTTATCAGGATTCTGGGGCCAACGTCCTGACTTTC.

The rearrangement uses TRBV6-6 and TRBJ1-2, with 10 bases matching TRBD1. The ends lost 9 bases at V and 5 bases at J; junction bases unmatched: 0. The CDR3 totals 11 residues. Per the germline V gene, CDR1 is MNHNY and CDR2 is SVGAGI (reference sequence). CDR3 amino acids: CARDRGYGYTF. The DNA of the CDR3 is TGTGCCAGGGACAGGGGGTATGGCTACACCTTC.

In this sample, this clone turned up a few times. This chain uses TRBV18 with TRBJ1-2; perhaps TRBD1 as D (6 bases). CDR3 length: 13 amino acids. Germline lookup yields CDR1 KGHSH and CDR2 LQKENI. Between the trimmed V and J ends, which lost 2 bases and 14 bases, there was a span of 18 bases. The CDR3 loop reads CASSPRRQDWGTF. CDR3 DNA sequence: TGTGCCAGCTCACCAAGAAGACAGGACTGGGGGACCTTC.

The gene calls are TRBV19 and TRBJ2-1, with 9 bases fitting TRBD1. This CDR3 is 14 amino acids long. The J segment lost 8 bases and the V segment lost 5 bases, leaving 7 bases of the junction unmatched. The V gene's germline CDR1 is LNHDA and CDR2 SQIVND (reference sequence). CDR3 amino acids: CASSLDRGGYEQFF. CDR3 DNA: TGTGCCAGTAGTTTGGACAGGGGTGGGTATGAGCAGTTCTTC.

This clone turned up a few times. This sequence joins TRBV6-5 and TRBJ2-7; 8 nucleotides match TRBD2. The CDR3 length is 16 residues. J lost 1 base, V lost 0 bases, and 5 bases had no gene match. Germline V gene lookup returns CDR1 MNHEY and CDR2 SVGAGI. DNA of the CDR3: TGTGCCAGCAGTTACTCGACGGGGGGGCATTCCTACGAGCAGTACTTC. Translation gives CASSYSTGGHSYEQYF.

This clone was counted only a few times. This chain uses TRBV5-4 with TRBJ1-2; possible D gene TRBD1, 5 bases. CDR1 is SGHNT and CDR2 is YYREEE in the germline V gene (reference sequence). V was clipped by 4 bases and J by 2 bases, with 12 bases between them. The CDR3 spans 14 residues. The CDR3 sequence: CASSLDTRNYGYTF. The CDR3 coding sequence is TGTGCCAGCAGCCTGGACACTAGGAACTATGGCTACACCTTC.

In this sample, this clone turned up a few times. The V gene is TRBV11-2, the J gene TRBJ1-4; D perhaps matches TRBD1 (5 bases). Germline CDR1 is SGHAT and CDR2 is FQNNGV. The CDR3 extends over 15 amino acids. The V gene lost 1 base and the J gene lost 6 bases, with 12 bases spanning the gap. The CDR3 region has the DNA TGTGCCAGCAGCTTAGGGGGCCAGACATATGAAAAACTGTTTTTT. Amino acid sequence: CASSLGGQTYEKLFF.

A few counts support this clone. V and J are TRBV19 and TRBJ1-2; 10 nucleotides line up with TRBD1. The CDR3 runs 15 residues. Germline loops: CDR1 LNHDA, CDR2 SQIVND (reference sequence). V was pared by 5 bases and J by 4 bases, with 7 bases of the junction left unmatched. The CDR3 spells CASSPGQGWAYGYTF. DNA for the CDR3: TGTGCCAGTAGTCCGGGACAGGGGTGGGCCTATGGCTACACCTTC. Full variable domain (outside the CDR3, taken from reference TRBV19 and TRBJ1-2): DGGITQSPKYLFRKEGQNVTLSCEQNLNHDAMYWYRQDPGQGLRLIYYSQIVNDFQKGDIAEGYSVSREKKESFPLTVTSAQKNPTAFYLCASSPGQGWAYGYTFGSGTRLTVV.

The gene calls are TRBV11-2 and TRBJ1-5; 9 nucleotides line up with TRBD1. Germline CDR1 reads SGHAT; CDR2 reads FQNNGV. V gave up 1 base and J gave up 6 bases; unmatched junction bases: 4. The CDR3 sequence is 15 residues long. The CDR3 sequence is CASSLGQGVSQPQHF. The CDR3 DNA reads TGTGCCAGCAGCTTAGGACAGGGGGTTAGTCAGCCCCAGCATTTT.

This chain links TRBV5-1 with TRBJ2-7, with a weak D call TRBD2 (6 bases). From germline, CDR1 is SGHRS and CDR2 YFSETQ. Deletions cut 0 bases from V and 2 bases from J, with 12 bases between. This CDR3 region has 15 residues. As DNA, the CDR3 is TGCGCCAGCAGCTTGGCCCAGGGAGGACCCTACGAGCAGTACTTC. Translation gives CASSLAQGGPYEQYF.

This clone turned up a few times. The genes are TRBV5-1 and TRBJ2-1, with 15 bases aligning to TRBD2. The V gene's germline CDR1 is SGHRS and CDR2 YFSETQ. The V and J ends lost 4 bases and 2 bases, in that order; junction bases with no gene match: 10. The CDR3 is made up of 19 amino acids. The DNA of the CDR3 is TGCGCCAGCAGCAGCGGACTAGCGGGGGGGCGCCCCCCCTACAATGAGCAGTTCTTC. It codes for CASSSGLAGGRPPYNEQFF.

J is TRBJ1-5 and V is TRBV19; D is uncertain. The germline V gene encodes CDR1 LNHDA and CDR2 SQIVND (reference sequence). This CDR3 contains 13 residues. Trimming shortened V by 4 bases and J by 7 bases, and 11 bases separated the two germline ends. The CDR3 here is CASSTGPEQPQHF. In nucleotides, the CDR3 is TGTGCCAGTAGTACAGGTCCAGAACAGCCCCAGCATTTT.

This chain joins TRBV19 and TRBJ2-5, with D possibly matching TRBD2 (5 bases). This CDR3 has 14 residues. Germline-derived CDR1 and CDR2 are LNHDA and SQIVND (reference sequence). V lost 6 bases, J lost 1 base, and 12 bases lay in between. The CDR3 here is CASRRVGGQETQYF. The DNA of the CDR3 is TGTGCCAGTAGACGGGTCGGAGGCCAAGAGACCCAGTACTTC.

This chain joins TRBV9 and TRBJ2-2; D may be TRBD1 (6 bases). Germline CDR1 SGDLS, CDR2 YYNGEE. Trimming took 4 bases from V and 0 from J, leaving 10 bases between them. The CDR3 extends over 15 amino acids. The CDR3 DNA follows: TGTGCCAGCAGCCCCTCAGGGGCGAACACCGGGGAGCTGTTTTTT. This sequence encodes CASSPSGANTGELFF.

This clone was found a few times. This chain links TRBV7-2 with TRBJ2-5, with 10 bases identical to TRBD2. The CDR3 loop spans 15 amino acids. In germline, CDR1 is SGHTA, CDR2 FQGNSA. The V gene end was trimmed by 5 bases and the J gene end by 0 bases; junction bases not matched to a gene: 3. As DNA, the CDR3 is TGTGCCAGCAGCCGGGGACTAGCGTACCAAGAGACCCAGTACTTC. Translation gives CASSRGLAYQETQYF. Supplemented by reference TRBV7-2 and TRBJ2-5, the full variable domain reads GAGVSQSPSNKVTEKGKDVELRCDPISGHTALYWYRQSLGQGLEFLIYFQGNSAPDKSGLPSDRFSAERTGGSVSTLTIQRTQQEDSAVYLCASSRGLAYQETQYFGPGTRLLVL.

This clone was seen a few times. This chain connects TRBV14 to TRBJ1-4, with D perhaps matching TRBD1 (5 bases). CDR1 SGHDN and CDR2 FVKESK come from the germline V gene. This CDR3 spans 14 amino acids. Trimming shortened V by 4 bases and J by 8 bases, and 14 bases separated the two germline ends. The DNA for the CDR3 is TGTGCCAGCAGCCGGGGAGGCGCAGGGGAAAAACTGTTTTTT. The encoded protein is CASSRGGAGEKLFF. The full variable domain, with the rest looked up from reference TRBV14 and TRBJ1-4, is EAGVTQFPSHSVIEKGQTVTLRCDPISGHDNLYWYRRVMGKEIKFLLHFVKESKQDESGMPNNRFLAERTGGTYSTLKVQPAELEDSGVYFCASSRGGAGEKLFFGSGTQLSVL.

This clone was seen more than once but under ten times. This sequence joins TRBV5-1 and TRBJ1-6; D remains unclear. The CDR3 totals 15 residues. V lost 0 bases, J lost 9 bases, and 13 bases lay in between. CDR1 SGHRS and CDR2 YFSETQ come from the germline V gene. The CDR3 DNA reads as TGCGCCAGCAGCTTGGGCGGGGTACGGCGTTCACCCCTCCACTTT. Amino acid sequence: CASSLGGVRRSPLHF.